This T cell receptor beta chain was sequenced for a study of CD8+ T cells in alopecia areata (dated by TCRdb to between 2018 and 2020). Broadly, across the study: Treated patients were enrolled in an open-label pilot trial of oral tofacitinib at 5 to 10 mg twice daily for moderate-to-severe alopecia areata. Tofacitinib was administered for 6 to 18 months, and 6 months of follow-up off drug were then conducted to assess delayed response and recurrence. For the treated patients, the SALT score, which quantifies what percentage of scalp surface area is affected, served as the measure of disease severity. The study used high-throughput TCRbeta sequencing to examine T cell clonal expansion in alopecia areata, in both the C3H/HeJ mouse model and human patients. Scalp tissue and sorted CD4+ and CD8+ peripheral blood T cells from patchy and totalis/universalis alopecia areata patients and from healthy controls were covered by human TCRbeta sequencing. Tofacitinib-treated patients had biopsies at baseline and at 4 and 24 weeks of treatment, with a later scalp biopsy in several patients. Clonality in the scalp was compared among normal scalp (n=4), patchy alopecia areata scalp (n=8), and alopecia totalis/universalis scalp (n=8). RNA was obtained with the PAXgene miRNA kit for fixed scalp, the miRNeasy kit for PBMCs, and the RNeasy kit for mouse skin. Amplification of TCRbeta CDR3 regions was done by immunoSEQ multiplex PCR using 35 Vbeta forward primers and 13 Jbeta reverse primers.

Reading the label with the study, this specimen's time point is: about 25 weeks on oral tofacitinib. In the paper's terms, the treatment or condition label means: oral pan-JAK inhibitor, 5-10 mg twice daily. From alopecia areata patients, peripheral blood was collected along with lesional scalp punch biopsies. PBMCs were isolated by density centrifugation and stained for CD3, CD4 and CD8, after which CD4+ and CD8+ T cells were sorted on a FACSAria. What the work shows at the level of the full study, not this receptor alone: TCR sequences shared between patients were less clear than in mice, possibly partly because of HLA diversity in the patient population. Scalp clonality and the number of expanded CD8+ clones among the top 100 scalp clones were significantly decreased by tofacitinib. Many expanded lesional clones were found to persist in scalp and blood during tofacitinib treatment, and relapse after treatment cessation may be partly explained by this persistence. Because the treated cohort was small and had only one nonresponder, larger studies are needed to examine links between baseline CD8+ expansion and response. Resident alphabeta T cells in normal human skin are also sequenced, complicating scalp TCR repertoire analysis, unlike mouse skin dominated by gammadelta T cells. Higher clonality and more expanded CD8+ clones were observed in lesional scalp than in normal scalp, particularly in alopecia totalis/universalis, a finding suggestive of antigenic drive.

The CDR3 has 15 amino acids, counting the end cysteine and phenylalanine. CDR3 DNA is the only sequence kept; it has 45 bases, read in frame from the first base. Trimming removed 0 bases from V and 6 bases from J, leaving 14 bases between the germline ends. CDR1 and CDR2 (MNHEY, SMNVEV) derive from the germline V gene (reference sequence). Library method: the immunoSEQ multiplex PCR assay. To provide template for TCR sequencing, every sample had RNA extracted and reverse transcribed into cDNA. SuperScript III was used to make first-strand cDNA, primed with a 2:1 mix of oligo-dT and random hexamers. A synthetic immune receptor repertoire was used to measure amplification bias, and any remaining bias was corrected computationally. As for how the authors treated the data: Raw reads were preprocessed to remove errors, and CDR3 was defined according to IMGT conventions as the region from the conserved cysteine to phenylalanine. Clonality was calculated as 1 minus Shannon entropy normalized by log2 of the number of productive unique TCRs. Whether scalp clones were CD4 or CD8 was inferred by matching scalp TCRbeta sequences against CD4 and CD8 repertoires sorted from blood. The table comes from immuneACCESS by way of TCRdb, which keeps in-frame sequences with V and J called. Part of the clones is missing from these tables; in studies checked, under half for an unresolved V gene and the rest for unknown reasons. D and trimming come from the DNA, and the V and J calls and clone size come from that table. This sample holds 90,000 to 120,000 clones; 84% were observed only once. Over 20% of the sample is taken by the ten largest.

About this clone itself: Its antigen is not yet known. The input lacks base qualities; no much larger clone sits a single base away.

Material: CD8+ T cells sorted from blood, obtained at week 24, from a patient treated with tofacitinib. This receptor was identified in a human donor with alopecia areata. The rearrangement combines TRBV27 with TRBJ1-1, with the D gene not clear enough to name. The CDR3 amino acid sequence is: CASSLSGGGLAEAFF. The DNA sequence reads TGTGCCAGCAGTTTATCCGGCGGAGGGCTCGCTGAAGCTTTCTTT.